This record covers a single T cell receptor (beta chain). Its specificity is not known. Time point noted: week 5, during vaccination. Doses consisted of 300 ug of mutant IDH1 20-mer peptide each, paired with topical imiquimod. These data come from a study of a mutant IDH1 vaccine in newly diagnosed glioma. Across the study: Patients' prior therapy spanned radiotherapy, temozolomide, or both; most underwent both.

The germline CDR1 and CDR2 sequences are MNHNS and SASEGT. The CDR3 runs 13 residues. The table came from immunoSEQ multiplex PCR; TCRdb's copy has only in-frame clones and leaves some out. The table lists 30,000 to 40,000 clones, roughly four fifths of them singletons, with around 10% in the top ten. The chain has TRBV6-1 and TRBJ1-2, with D possibly being TRBD1 (6 bases). The TCR originated in a man in his forties or fifties with glioma. Sequencing used PBMCs, obtained from a glioma patient whose treatment included an IDH1 peptide vaccine. CDR3 sequence: CGTFGQSNYGYTF. Written as DNA, the CDR3 is TGTGGCACATTTGGACAGTCCAACTATGGCTACACCTTC.